These 23 T cell receptor beta chains were all obtained from the same sample, sequenced in a study of vaccination and CD4 T cells after COVID-19. What these receptors recognize is not known. Sample treatment: roughly 10-day PBMC culture with coronavirus spike peptide pools or control peptides (ViraFEST assay). Scientists ran DNA taken from cultured CD4+ T cells through the Oncomine TCR Beta short-read assay for sequencing. TCRdb redid the calling of the PCR reads with MiXCR, one entry per CDR3 protein. This table holds 15,000 or so distinct CDR3 sequences, 50% found once. Sequencing was done on a sample of CD4+ T cells from blood, cultured in vitro. Source of these receptors: a human donor who had recovered from COVID-19.

This sequence joins TRBV19 and TRBJ1-1, with no clear D. This CDR3 is built from 12 residues. The germline V and J ends were trimmed by 4 bases and 11 bases, with 14 bases remaining between them. From germline, CDR1 is LNHDA and CDR2 SQIVND (reference sequence). Here the CDR3 DNA reads TGTGCCAGTAGTACCGCATCCTTGAGGGCTTTCTTT. Amino acids: CASSTASLRAFF. Full variable domain (missing parts from reference TRBV19 and TRBJ1-1): DGGITQSPKYLFRKEGQNVTLSCEQNLNHDAMYWYRQDPGQGLRLIYYSQIVNDFQKGDIAEGYSVSREKKESFPLTVTSAQKNPTAFYLCASSTASLRAFFGQGTRLTVV.

This sequence joins TRBV25-1 and TRBJ2-1, with 12 bases fitting TRBD2. From germline, CDR1 is MGHDK and CDR2 SYGVNS. Trimming took 3 bases from V and 5 from J; bases not matched to a gene: 5. The CDR3 has 16 residues. CDR3 amino acids: CASSEPGLAGNNEQFF. The CDR3 coding sequence is TGTGCCAGCAGTGAGCCCGGACTAGCGGGGAACAATGAGCAGTTCTTC.

This clonotype has a handful of counts. The rearrangement uses TRBV30 and TRBJ1-1; 8 nucleotides match TRBD1. The CDR3 totals 16 residues. V gave up 0 bases and J gave up 0 bases; unmatched junction bases: 6. Germline CDR1 reads GTSNPN; CDR2 reads SVGIG (reference sequence). The CDR3 is CAWSVPLDRVNTEAFF. The CDR3 nucleotides are TGTGCCTGGAGTGTACCCCTGGACAGGGTGAACACTGAAGCTTTCTTT.

This clonotype was recorded a few times. V and J are TRBV20-1 and TRBJ2-1; D remains unclear. V dropped 4 bases and J dropped 12 bases, with 13 bases sitting between them. In germline, CDR1 is DFQATT, CDR2 SNEGSKA (reference sequence). CDR3 size: 11 residues. In nucleotides, the CDR3 is TGCAGTGCTAACAGAGGAGCAGGGCAGTTCTTC. The encoded protein is CSANRGAGQFF.

The genes are TRBV7-2 and TRBJ2-7; D may be TRBD2 (5 bases). The CDR3 spans 14 residues. Germline CDR1 is SGHTA and CDR2 is FQGNSA. Deletions cut 5 bases from V and 1 base from J, with 12 bases between. This chain's CDR3 is CASSPGLKSYEQYF. CDR3 coding DNA: TGTGCCAGCAGCCCCGGACTGAAATCCTACGAGCAGTACTTC.

The chain joins TRBV6-5 to TRBJ2-6; no reliable D call. Germline CDR1 MNHEY, CDR2 SVGAGI. V was trimmed by 3 bases and J by 1 base, leaving 13 bases between them. The CDR3 spans 17 residues. The DNA of the CDR3 is TGTGCCAGCAGTTATACTGTTATCTCATCTGGGGCCAACGTCCTGACTTTC. Protein product: CASSYTVISSGANVLTF.

The chain has TRBV7-2 and TRBJ2-6; D uncertain. Between the trimmed V and J ends, which lost 2 bases and 0 bases, there was a span of 2 bases. This CDR3 is 14 amino acids long. Germline values: CDR1 SGHTA, CDR2 FQGNSA. The CDR3 loop is CASSLRSGANVLTF. CDR3 coding DNA: TGTGCCAGCAGCTTACGCTCTGGGGCCAACGTCCTGACTTTC.

This clonotype has more than one count but fewer than ten. The V gene is TRBV7-9, the J gene TRBJ2-5; no reliable D call. The CDR3 is made up of 12 amino acids. V lost 5 bases and J lost 6, with 10 bases in between. Germline CDR1 and CDR2: SEHNR and FQNEAQ (reference sequence). CDR3 protein: CASSRDPQTQYF. The DNA for the CDR3 is TGTGCCAGCAGCCGCGATCCCCAGACCCAGTACTTC.

The sample holds a few counts of this clonotype. The V and J genes are TRBV6-2 or TRBV6-3 and TRBJ1-2; 8 bases fit TRBD1. V lost 2 bases and J lost 7; bases outside the gene matches: 9. Looked up from germline, CDR1 is MNHEY and CDR2 is SVGEGT. The CDR3 covers 15 residues. CDR3: CASSYGQGALRGYTF. CDR3 DNA: TGTGCCAGCAGTTACGGTCAGGGGGCATTACGTGGCTACACCTTC.

About this clonotype: This could be a read error, since a much larger clone is one nucleotide away. The rearrangement links TRBV27 to TRBJ2-5; D might be TRBD2 (5 bases). Germline V gene data show CDR1 as MNHEY and CDR2 as SMNVEV (reference sequence). The length of the CDR3 is 13 residues. V dropped 3 bases and J dropped 9 bases, with 14 bases sitting between them. The CDR3, as DNA: TGTGCCAGCAGTTTCATTCCCTCGGAGGCCCAGTACTTC. This sequence encodes CASSFIPSEAQYF.

The chain joins TRBV6-2 or TRBV6-3 to TRBJ2-7; D tentatively reads TRBD1 or TRBD2 (5 bases each). Between the trimmed V and J ends, which lost 4 bases and 2 bases, there was a span of 15 bases. The germline gives CDR1 MNHEY, CDR2 SVGEGT. This CDR3 has 15 residues. CDR3 loop: CASSSYRDATYEQYF. The CDR3, as DNA: TGTGCCAGCAGTTCCTACCGGGACGCCACCTACGAGCAGTACTTC.

The CDR3 region has the DNA TGTGCCAGCAGTCCCTTCAACGGGGAGCGGGAGACCCAGTACTTC. This sequence encodes CASSPFNGERETQYF. The V call is TRBV12-3 or TRBV12-4, the J call TRBJ2-5; the D gene is possibly TRBD2 (5 bases). The V and J ends lost 5 bases and 5 bases respectively, with 18 bases between them. The CDR3 loop spans 15 amino acids.

The J gene is TRBJ1-6, the V gene TRBV20-1; 7 bases fit TRBD1. The germline gives CDR1 DFQATT, CDR2 SNEGSKA (reference sequence). The CDR3 loop spans 15 amino acids. V trimming: 6 bases; J trimming: 14 bases; junction bases outside the gene matches: 19. The CDR3 nucleotides read TGCAGTGCCTCAGGACAGGACAAGCCGTTTTCGACCCTCCACTTT. Its translation: CSASGQDKPFSTLHF.

Only a few counts were recorded for this clonotype. The J gene is TRBJ2-7, the V gene TRBV20-1, with TRBD2 matching 7 bases. CDR1 DFQATT and CDR2 SNEGSKA come from the germline V gene (reference sequence). Losses at the gene ends were 6 bases for V and 0 bases for J; bases not matched to a gene: 5. The CDR3 spans 13 residues. This CDR3 reads CSAGTTSSYEQYF. CDR3 sequence (DNA): TGCAGTGCCGGGACTACCTCCTCCTACGAGCAGTACTTC.

This chain links TRBV29-1 with TRBJ1-1; D may be TRBD1 (5 bases). This CDR3 is 15 amino acids long. Deletions cut 4 bases from V and 1 base from J, with 16 bases between. CDR1 and CDR2 (germline): SQVTM, ANQGSEA. As DNA, the CDR3 is TGCAGCGTTGTAAACCGCCCTACAGGGAACACTGAAGCTTTCTTT. Amino acid sequence: CSVVNRPTGNTEAFF.

V gene TRBV6-1 combines with J gene TRBJ1-2; D not resolved. This CDR3 is built from 13 residues. Germline CDR1 and CDR2: MNHNS and SASEGT. V was trimmed by 7 bases and J by 0 bases, leaving 9 bases between them. CDR3 DNA sequence: TGTGCCAGCAAAACTCCCACTAACTATGGCTACACCTTC. Protein sequence: CASKTPTNYGYTF.

This clonotype was counted once. CDR3 region: CASSFRPAPEAFF. The CDR3 nucleotides are TGTGCCAGCAGCTTCCGACCAGCCCCTGAAGCTTTCTTT. The rearrangement links TRBV7-9 to TRBJ1-1; D remains unclear. V shed 3 bases and J shed 6 bases, with 11 bases lying between them. There are 13 residues in the CDR3. Germline values: CDR1 SEHNR, CDR2 FQNEAQ (reference sequence).

The J gene is TRBJ1-2, the V gene TRBV19; maybe TRBD1 (5 bases). V dropped 4 bases and J dropped 7 bases, with 10 bases sitting between them. Per germline, CDR1 LNHDA and CDR2 SQIVND (reference sequence). The length of the CDR3 is 12 residues. The CDR3 loop is CASSTPGGGYTF. The CDR3 bases are TGTGCCAGTAGTACCCCGGGGGGTGGCTACACCTTC.

The V and J genes are TRBV5-4 and TRBJ1-1, with D perhaps matching TRBD1 (5 bases). CDR1 and CDR2 from the germline V gene are SGHNT and YYREEE (reference sequence). Trimming took 4 bases from V and 5 from J, leaving 9 bases between them. The CDR3 covers 12 residues. CDR3 nucleotides: TGTGCCAGCAGCCGCGGGGGGACTGAAGCTTTCTTT. It encodes CASSRGGTEAFF.

This chain links TRBV20-1 with TRBJ2-5; D call uncertain. Trimming shortened V by 3 bases and J by 5 bases, and 13 bases separated the two germline ends. Germline V gene sequence: CDR1 DFQATT, CDR2 SNEGSKA (reference sequence). The CDR3 has 13 amino acids. In DNA form, the CDR3 reads TGCAGTGCTAGGTGGCCCTTCGGCGAGACCCAGTACTTC. This codes for CSARWPFGETQYF.

A word on this clonotype: The junction differs from germline at one of its ends, possibly a read error. The rearrangement joins TRBV19 to TRBJ2-6, with TRBD1 matching over 8 bases. Germline CDR1 and CDR2: LNHDA and SQIVND (reference sequence). This CDR3 spans 15 amino acids. DNA for the CDR3: TGTGCCAATAGTATCAGGGGGCCTGGGGCCAACGTCCTGACTTTC. Translation: CANSIRGPGANVLTF.

This clonotype has just a few counts. V and J are TRBV7-9 and TRBJ2-7, with 8 bases aligning to TRBD1. This CDR3 is 14 amino acids long. Looked up from germline, CDR1 is SEHNR and CDR2 is FQNEAQ (reference sequence). V shed 4 bases and J 5 bases; nucleotides not matched to a gene: 7. CDR3 protein: CASSSTGGSHEQYF. The CDR3 DNA reads TGTGCCAGCAGCTCCACAGGGGGATCGCACGAGCAGTACTTC.

The gene calls are TRBV11-3 and TRBJ1-4; TRBD1 might be the D (5 bases). The germline V and J ends were trimmed by 5 bases and 7 bases, with 17 bases remaining between them. The CDR3 contains 15 residues. The germline V gene has CDR1 SGHNT and CDR2 YENEEA. The CDR3 sequence: CASSDRKGVGEKLFF. CDR3 coding DNA: TGTGCCAGCAGCGACAGAAAAGGCGTGGGTGAAAAACTGTTTTTT.